Listed here are 13 T cell receptor beta chains from one sample, sequenced in a study of shared clonotypes between healthy human individuals. The naive CD8 population came from CD45RO-negative cells selected for CCR7, without terminally differentiated effector memory CD45RA+ cells. Produced via immunoSEQ multiplex PCR; TCRdb's table is partial and in-frame only. Seen here are around 560,000 clones, about 95% observed once, and the top ten hold over 0.09%. Sequencing was carried out using naive CD8+ T cells sorted from blood. These receptors all come from a woman in her twenties or thirties in good health.

This rearrangement joins TRBV27 to TRBJ2-1; D might be TRBD2 (5 bases). The CDR3 covers 14 residues. From germline, CDR1 is MNHEY and CDR2 SMNVEV (reference sequence). V was cut by 3 bases and J by 9 bases, with 15 bases left in between. The CDR3 protein is CASSFGGPRGEQFF. The CDR3 nucleotides are TGTGCCAGCAGTTTTGGCGGGCCCCGTGGTGAGCAGTTCTTC.

This clone has a single count. V and J are TRBV28 and TRBJ1-3; the D gene is possibly TRBD1 (5 bases). The germline V gene encodes CDR1 MDHEN and CDR2 SYDVKM. V shed 2 bases and J shed 0 bases, with 11 bases lying between them. The CDR3 totals 16 residues. This chain's CDR3 is CASSLGGEGSGNTIYF. The DNA of the CDR3 is TGTGCCAGCAGTTTAGGGGGGGAGGGCTCTGGAAACACCATATATTTT.

The chain has TRBV9 and TRBJ1-5, with D hard to call. The CDR3 has 14 amino acids. Trimming removed 0 bases at V and 5 bases at J, with 9 bases between. Germline V gene lookup returns CDR1 SGDLS and CDR2 YYNGEE. The DNA of the CDR3 is TGTGCCAGCAGCGTAGGGGTATTGGATCAGCCCCAGCATTTT. Residues: CASSVGVLDQPQHF.

The J gene is TRBJ2-1, the V gene TRBV29-1; D is perhaps TRBD2 (6 bases). Germline assignment: CDR1 SQVTM and CDR2 ANQGSEA. Trimming removed 4 bases at V and 6 bases at J, with 25 bases between. This CDR3 has 17 residues. The CDR3 DNA is TGCAGCGTTGTTACAGGAATTGGGAGGCCCAAGGGCAATGAGCAGTTCTTC. It yields the protein CSVVTGIGRPKGNEQFF.

The chain employs TRBV27 and TRBJ2-7; 8 bases map to TRBD2. There are 14 residues in the CDR3. Trimming removed 2 bases from V and 5 bases from J; junction bases left unmatched: 5. Per germline, CDR1 MNHEY and CDR2 SMNVEV (reference sequence). CDR3 in amino acids: CASSLEAGGNEQYF. The CDR3 DNA is TGTGCCAGCAGTTTAGAGGCGGGAGGAAACGAGCAGTACTTC.

This clone was picked up a small number of times. The chain combines TRBV19 with TRBJ1-1; D might be TRBD1 (5 bases). The CDR3 is made up of 13 amino acids. V gave up 5 bases and J gave up 1 base, with 8 bases separating them. Germline V CDR1 and CDR2: LNHDA, SQIVND (reference sequence). The CDR3 DNA reads as TGTGCCAGTAGTGTGGGGGAGAACACTGAAGCTTTCTTT. It translates to CASSVGENTEAFF. The entire variable domain, with the rest obtained from reference TRBV19 and TRBJ1-1, is as follows: DGGITQSPKYLFRKEGQNVTLSCEQNLNHDAMYWYRQDPGQGLRLIYYSQIVNDFQKGDIAEGYSVSREKKESFPLTVTSAQKNPTAFYLCASSVGENTEAFFGQGTRLTVV.

The CDR3 DNA sequence: TGTGCCAGCATGTCGGACACCGGGGAGCTGTTTTTT. Its translation: CASMSDTGELFF. The chain is built from TRBV6-6 and TRBJ2-2; D unresolved. From germline, CDR1 is MNHNY and CDR2 SVGAGI (reference sequence). This CDR3 is built from 12 residues. V dropped 7 bases and J dropped 3 bases, with 6 bases sitting between them.

The chain joins TRBV4-1 to TRBJ1-4, with a weak D call TRBD1 (5 bases). From germline, CDR1 is MGHRA and CDR2 YSYEKL. CDR3 size: 17 residues. Trimming removed 1 base from V and 0 bases from J, with 12 bases in between. The CDR3 DNA reads as TGCGCCAGCAGCCAAGGCCCCCTGACAGCAACTAATGAAAAACTGTTTTTT. It translates to CASSQGPLTATNEKLFF.

The chain links TRBV11-2 to TRBJ1-5; D call uncertain. Looked up from germline, CDR1 is SGHAT and CDR2 is FQNNGV. V was pared by 5 bases and J by 7 bases, with 12 bases between. This CDR3 region has 13 residues. The CDR3 spells CASSEALGQPQHF. In DNA, the CDR3 is TGTGCCAGCAGCGAAGCTCTAGGGCAGCCCCAGCATTTT. The full variable domain, its missing parts supplied by reference TRBV11-2 and TRBJ1-5, is EAGVAQSPRYKIIEKRQSVAFWCNPISGHATLYWYQQILGQGPKLLIQFQNNGVVDDSQLPKDRFSAERLKGVDSTLKIQPAKLEDSAVYLCASSEALGQPQHFGDGTRLSIL.

This chain connects TRBV2 to TRBJ2-6; D may be TRBD1 (5 bases). Trimming stripped 2 bases from V and 0 bases from J, with 11 bases between. Germline V gene data show CDR1 as SNHLY and CDR2 as FYNNEI. The CDR3 sequence is 17 residues long. CDR3 nucleotides: TGTGCCAGCAGTGAATTCGACAGCAACTCTGGGGCCAACGTCCTGACTTTC. It encodes CASSEFDSNSGANVLTF. Full variable domain (rest looked up from reference TRBV2 and TRBJ2-6): EPEVTQTPSHQVTQMGQEVILRCVPISNHLYFYWYRQILGQKVEFLVSFYNNEISEKSEIFDDQFSVERPDGSNFTLKIRSTKLEDSAMYFCASSEFDSNSGANVLTFGAGSRLTVL.

V gene TRBV5-1 combines with J gene TRBJ1-1; TRBD1 agrees at 8 bases. This CDR3 has 14 residues. V shed 4 bases, J shed 7 bases, and the junction held 9 bases outside the gene matches. Germline CDR1 reads SGHRS; CDR2 reads YFSETQ. The CDR3 loop reads CASSRIQGAGEAFF. The CDR3 DNA follows: TGCGCCAGCAGCAGAATTCAGGGGGCCGGTGAAGCTTTCTTT. The full variable domain, rest sourced from reference TRBV5-1 and TRBJ1-1, is KAGVTQTPRYLIKTRGQQVTLSCSPISGHRSVSWYQQTPGQGLQFLFEYFSETQRNKGNFPGRFSGRQFSNSRSEMNVSTLELGDSALYLCASSRIQGAGEAFFGQGTRLTVV.

This chain uses TRBV29-1 with TRBJ2-1; TRBD2 agrees at 8 bases. The CDR3 sequence is 14 residues long. The trim removed 1 base at V and 3 bases at J, leaving 2 bases unmatched. The germline gives CDR1 SQVTM, CDR2 ANQGSEA. This chain's CDR3 is CSVEGAGGYNEQFF. The CDR3 nucleotides read TGCAGCGTTGAAGGGGCGGGAGGCTACAATGAGCAGTTCTTC.

This clone was detected only once. V usage is TRBV13 and J usage is TRBJ2-5; TRBD1 is a possible D gene (6 bases). The tail of the sequence fits TRBJ2-7 better, so the J call may be wrong. The CDR3 has 15 amino acids. Germline-derived CDR1 and CDR2 are PRHDT and FYEKMQ (reference sequence). The CDR3 DNA reads as TGTGCCAGCAGCCCCAGGACAGAGGTACACTACGAGCAGTACTTC. It codes for CASSPRTEVHYEQYF.